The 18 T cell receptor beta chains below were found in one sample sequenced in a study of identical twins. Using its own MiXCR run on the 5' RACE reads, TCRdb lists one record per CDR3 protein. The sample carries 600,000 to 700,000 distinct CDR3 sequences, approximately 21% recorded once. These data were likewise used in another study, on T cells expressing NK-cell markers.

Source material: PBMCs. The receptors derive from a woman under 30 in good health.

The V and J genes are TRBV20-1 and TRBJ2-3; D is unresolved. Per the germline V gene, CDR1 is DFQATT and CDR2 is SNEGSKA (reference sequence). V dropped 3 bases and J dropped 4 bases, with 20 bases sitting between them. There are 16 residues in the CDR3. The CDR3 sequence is CSASRSGYSRADTQYF. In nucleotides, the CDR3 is TGCAGTGCTAGCCGCTCGGGCTATAGCCGGGCAGATACGCAGTATTTT.

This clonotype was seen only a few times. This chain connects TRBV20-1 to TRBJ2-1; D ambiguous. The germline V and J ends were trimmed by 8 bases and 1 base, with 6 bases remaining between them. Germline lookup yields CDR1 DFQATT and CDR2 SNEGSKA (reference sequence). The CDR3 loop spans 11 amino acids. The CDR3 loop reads CSPRSYNEQFF. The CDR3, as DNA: TGCAGTCCGCGGTCCTACAATGAGCAGTTCTTC.

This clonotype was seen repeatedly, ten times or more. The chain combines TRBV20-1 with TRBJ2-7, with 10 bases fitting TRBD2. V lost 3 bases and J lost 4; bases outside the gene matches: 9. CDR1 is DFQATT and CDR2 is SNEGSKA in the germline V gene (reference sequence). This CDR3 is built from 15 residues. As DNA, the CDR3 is TGCAGTGCTAGTCCTAGCGGGAGATATGGGTACGAGCAGTACTTC. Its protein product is CSASPSGRYGYEQYF.

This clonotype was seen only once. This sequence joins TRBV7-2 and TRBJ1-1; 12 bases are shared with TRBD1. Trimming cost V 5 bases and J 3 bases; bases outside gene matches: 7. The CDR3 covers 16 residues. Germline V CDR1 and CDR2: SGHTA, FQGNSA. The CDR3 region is CASSRPGTGGHTEAFF. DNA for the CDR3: TGTGCCAGCAGCCGTCCCGGGACAGGGGGCCACACTGAAGCTTTCTTT.

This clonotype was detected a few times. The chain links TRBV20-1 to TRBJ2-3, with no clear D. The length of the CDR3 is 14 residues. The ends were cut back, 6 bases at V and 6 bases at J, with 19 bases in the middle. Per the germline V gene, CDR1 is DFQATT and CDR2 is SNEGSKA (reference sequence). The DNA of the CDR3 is TGCAGTGCAACCATACCCGTGTCTGCCGATACGCAGTATTTT. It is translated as CSATIPVSADTQYF.

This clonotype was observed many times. CDR3 residues: CASSLVRGETQYF. In DNA, the CDR3 is TGTGCCAGCAGTTTAGTTAGGGGCGAGACCCAGTACTTC. The chain couples TRBV12-3 or TRBV12-4 to TRBJ2-5, with a tentative D call TRBD1 (5 bases). Between the trimmed V and J ends, which lost 1 base and 5 bases, there was a span of 8 bases. The CDR3 spans 13 residues.

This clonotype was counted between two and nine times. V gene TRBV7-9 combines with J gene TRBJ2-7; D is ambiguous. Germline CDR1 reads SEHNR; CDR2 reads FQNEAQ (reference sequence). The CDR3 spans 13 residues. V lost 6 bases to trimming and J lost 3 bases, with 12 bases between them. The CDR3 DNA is TGTGCCAGCAGTACCGACTTCCTCTACGAGCAGTACTTC. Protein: CASSTDFLYEQYF.

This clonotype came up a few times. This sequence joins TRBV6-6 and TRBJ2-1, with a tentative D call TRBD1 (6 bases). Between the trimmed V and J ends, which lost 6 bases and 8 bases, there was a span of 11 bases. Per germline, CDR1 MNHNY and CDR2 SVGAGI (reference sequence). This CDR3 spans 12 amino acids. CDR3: CASRYTGYEQFF. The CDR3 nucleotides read TGTGCCAGCAGGTACACAGGGTATGAGCAGTTCTTC.

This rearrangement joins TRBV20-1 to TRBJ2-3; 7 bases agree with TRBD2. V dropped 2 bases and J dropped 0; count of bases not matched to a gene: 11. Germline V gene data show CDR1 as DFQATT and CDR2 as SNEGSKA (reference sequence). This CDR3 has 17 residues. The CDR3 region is CSARLGEGQASTDTQYF. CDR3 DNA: TGCAGTGCTAGACTGGGGGAGGGGCAGGCTAGCACAGATACGCAGTATTTT.

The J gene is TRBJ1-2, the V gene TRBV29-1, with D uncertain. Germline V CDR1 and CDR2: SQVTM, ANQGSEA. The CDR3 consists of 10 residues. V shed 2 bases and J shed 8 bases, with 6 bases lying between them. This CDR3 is CSVELTGYTF. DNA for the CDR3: TGCAGCGTTGAATTGACCGGCTACACCTTC. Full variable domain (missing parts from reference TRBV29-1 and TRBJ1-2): SAVISQKPSRDICQRGTSLTIQCQVDSQVTMMFWYRQQPGQSLTLIATANQGSEATYESGFVIDKFPISRPNLTFSTLTVSNMSPEDSSIYLCSVELTGYTFGSGTRLTVV.

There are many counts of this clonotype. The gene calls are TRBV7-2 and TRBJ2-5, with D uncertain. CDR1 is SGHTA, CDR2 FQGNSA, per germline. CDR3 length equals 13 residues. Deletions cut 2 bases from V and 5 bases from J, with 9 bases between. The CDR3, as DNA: TGTGCCAGCAGCTTACTTGGTGCGGAGACCCAGTACTTC. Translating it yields CASSLLGAETQYF.

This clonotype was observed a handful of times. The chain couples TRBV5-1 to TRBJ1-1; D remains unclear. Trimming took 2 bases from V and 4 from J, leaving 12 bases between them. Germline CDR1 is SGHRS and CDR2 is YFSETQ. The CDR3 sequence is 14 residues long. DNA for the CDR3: TGCGCCAGCAGCTTTTTCCTGGAGGGCACTGAAGCTTTCTTT. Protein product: CASSFFLEGTEAFF.

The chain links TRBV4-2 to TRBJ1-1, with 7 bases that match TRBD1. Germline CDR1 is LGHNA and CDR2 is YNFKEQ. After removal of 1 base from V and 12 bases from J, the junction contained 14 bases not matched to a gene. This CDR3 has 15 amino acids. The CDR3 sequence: CASSQVESGGRVTFF. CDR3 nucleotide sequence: TGTGCCAGCAGCCAAGTCGAGTCAGGGGGACGGGTGACTTTCTTT.

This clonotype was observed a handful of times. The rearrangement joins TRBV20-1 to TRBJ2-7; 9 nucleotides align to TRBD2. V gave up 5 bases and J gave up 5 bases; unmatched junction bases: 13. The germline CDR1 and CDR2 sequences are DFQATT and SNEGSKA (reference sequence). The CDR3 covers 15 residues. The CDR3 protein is CSASLFSGSGHEQYF. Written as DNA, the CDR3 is TGCAGTGCTTCACTATTTAGCGGGAGCGGCCACGAGCAGTACTTC.

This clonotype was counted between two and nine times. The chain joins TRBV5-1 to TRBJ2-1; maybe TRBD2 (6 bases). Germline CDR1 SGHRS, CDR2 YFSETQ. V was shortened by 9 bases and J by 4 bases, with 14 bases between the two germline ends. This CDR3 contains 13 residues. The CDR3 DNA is TGCGCCACTTCGCTAGCGCGATACAATGAGCAGTTCTTC. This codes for CATSLARYNEQFF. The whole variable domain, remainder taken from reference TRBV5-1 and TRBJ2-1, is KAGVTQTPRYLIKTRGQQVTLSCSPISGHRSVSWYQQTPGQGLQFLFEYFSETQRNKGNFPGRFSGRQFSNSRSEMNVSTLELGDSALYLCATSLARYNEQFFGPGTRLTVL.

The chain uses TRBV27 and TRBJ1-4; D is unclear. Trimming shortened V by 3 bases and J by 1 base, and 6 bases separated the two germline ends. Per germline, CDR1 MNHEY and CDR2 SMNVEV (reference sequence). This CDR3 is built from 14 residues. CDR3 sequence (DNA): TGTGCCAGCAGTTTTAGAAGAACTAATGAAAAACTGTTTTTT. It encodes CASSFRRTNEKLFF. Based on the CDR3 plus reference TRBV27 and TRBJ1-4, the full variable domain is EAQVTQNPRYLITVTGKKLTVTCSQNMNHEYMSWYRQDPGLGLRQIYYSMNVEVTDKGDVPEGYKVSRKEKRNFPLILESPSPNQTSLYFCASSFRRTNEKLFFGSGTQLSVL.

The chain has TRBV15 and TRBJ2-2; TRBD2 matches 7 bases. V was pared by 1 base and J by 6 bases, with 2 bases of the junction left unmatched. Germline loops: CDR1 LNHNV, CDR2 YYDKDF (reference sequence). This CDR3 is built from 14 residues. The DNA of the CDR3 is TGTGCCACCAGCAGAGTCCGGGGGGCCGGGGAGCTGTTTTTT. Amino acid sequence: CATSRVRGAGELFF.

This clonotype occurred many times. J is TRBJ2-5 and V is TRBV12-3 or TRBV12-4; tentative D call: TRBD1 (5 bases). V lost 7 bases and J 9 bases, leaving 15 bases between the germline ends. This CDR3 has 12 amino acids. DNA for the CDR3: TGTGCCAGCACCTACCAGGGTGGGCCCCAGTACTTC. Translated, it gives CASTYQGGPQYF.